Listed here are 20 T cell receptor beta chains from one sample, sequenced in a study of control samples from healthy donors and cancer patients. The data were produced by immunoSEQ multiplex PCR, yet TCRdb's version contains in-frame clones alone and is incomplete. In the table there are about 220,000 clones, roughly 94% of which are singletons. The sequencing sample was made of blood. Source of these receptors: a man in his fifties in good health.

V usage is TRBV4-1 and J usage is TRBJ1-2; D may be TRBD1 (6 bases). The CDR3 is made up of 13 amino acids. Trimming stripped 0 bases from V and 8 bases from J, with 10 bases between. Germline V CDR1 and CDR2: MGHRA, YSYEKL. CDR3 DNA sequence: TGCGCCAGCAGCCAAGAGGGGGCCAACGGCTACACCTTC. The encoded protein is CASSQEGANGYTF.

This sequence joins TRBV3-1 (or the pseudogene TRBV3-2) and TRBJ1-3, with unresolved D. The CDR3 has 18 amino acids. Deletions cut 0 bases from V and 3 bases from J, with 18 bases between. Germline V gene data show CDR1 as LGHDT and CDR2 as YNNKEL (reference sequence). The chain's CDR3 is CASSQDVRNQSYGNTIYF. The CDR3 nucleotides read TGTGCCAGCAGCCAAGACGTCCGGAATCAGTCTTATGGAAACACCATATATTTT.

This chain uses TRBV3-1 (or the pseudogene TRBV3-2) with TRBJ1-1, with D tentatively TRBD1 (5 bases). The CDR3 consists of 13 residues. Germline V gives CDR1 LGHDT, CDR2 YNNKEL (reference sequence). Trimming stripped 0 bases from V and 6 bases from J, with 8 bases between. The DNA for the CDR3 is TGTGCCAGCAGCCAAGATACAGGATCTGAAGCTTTCTTT. Translation gives CASSQDTGSEAFF.

The chain recombines TRBV6-6 with TRBJ1-2; possible D gene TRBD1, 6 bases. This CDR3 is 15 amino acids long. Trimming took 6 bases from V and 0 from J, leaving 14 bases between them. Germline-derived CDR1 and CDR2 are MNHNY and SVGAGI (reference sequence). CDR3: CASSPDRLTNYGYTF. CDR3 nucleotide sequence: TGTGCCAGCAGCCCCGACAGGCTTACTAACTATGGCTACACCTTC.

The chain has TRBV24-1 and TRBJ1-4, with a weak D call TRBD1 (5 bases). V dropped 12 bases and J dropped 8 bases, with 15 bases sitting between them. The CDR3 totals 12 residues. The germline gives CDR1 KGHDR, CDR2 SFDVKD. Here the CDR3 reads CAPWWGGEKLFF. The CDR3 nucleotides are TGTGCCCCCTGGTGGGGGGGGGAAAAACTGTTTTTT.

J is TRBJ2-7 and V is TRBV6-5, with TRBD2 matching 8 bases. V trimming: 7 bases; J trimming: 2 bases; junction bases outside the gene matches: 7. Germline CDR1 is MNHEY and CDR2 is SVGAGI. The CDR3 is 14 residues long. The CDR3 DNA is TGTGCCAGCACCCACCGCGGGGGGACCTACGAGCAGTACTTC. Amino acids: CASTHRGGTYEQYF.

V gene TRBV4-2 combines with J gene TRBJ1-1; D is unclear. Germline CDR1 LGHNA, CDR2 YNFKEQ. The CDR3 totals 16 residues. Trimming removed 0 bases from V and 4 bases from J, with 15 bases in between. Here the CDR3 reads CASSQDSLGIVTEAFF. The CDR3 nucleotides are TGTGCCAGCAGCCAAGACTCACTGGGAATCGTCACTGAAGCTTTCTTT.

The chain has TRBV7-9 and TRBJ2-1; the D call may be TRBD1 or TRBD2 (5 bases each). CDR1 and CDR2 (germline): SEHNR, FQNEAQ (reference sequence). Trimming shortened V by 8 bases and J by 3 bases, and 11 bases separated the two germline ends. The CDR3 runs to 13 residues. CDR3 coding DNA: TGTGCCAGCGGTAGGGACGGCTACAATGAGCAGTTCTTC. Translated, it gives CASGRDGYNEQFF.

The V and J genes are TRBV14 and TRBJ2-5; D is ambiguous. The CDR3 runs 16 residues. Germline V lookup: CDR1 SGHDN, CDR2 FVKESK. Trimming left V 3 bases short and J 4 bases short, with 18 bases between. The CDR3 DNA follows: TGTGCCAGCAGCCACTCACTCACTCGGCTTTTAGAGACCCAGTACTTC. Its translation: CASSHSLTRLLETQYF.

This sequence joins TRBV6-1 and TRBJ1-2; possible D gene TRBD1, 5 bases. CDR1 and CDR2 from the germline V gene are MNHNS and SASEGT. This CDR3 region has 14 residues. With 3 bases removed from V and 7 bases from J, the gap between germline ends came to 15 bases. For the CDR3, the DNA is TGTGCCAGCAGTGAGGGACGGAGGATTAGTGGCTACACCTTC. Translating it yields CASSEGRRISGYTF.

This clone came up once. This chain joins TRBV5-6 and TRBJ1-2; 8 bases line up with TRBD1. Germline CDR1 is SGHDT and CDR2 is YYEEEE. Trimming at V came to 5 bases and at J to 3 bases, leaving 15 bases not matched to a gene. The length of the CDR3 is 17 residues. CDR3 coding DNA: TGTGCCAGCAGACTTGGGACAGGCCCCGAAGGGCACTATGGCTACACCTTC. It codes for CASRLGTGPEGHYGYTF.

The J gene is TRBJ1-3, the V gene TRBV5-1; D gene ambiguous. This CDR3 is 17 amino acids long. Trimming pared 4 bases from V and 0 bases from J, leaving 17 bases between. From germline, CDR1 is SGHRS and CDR2 YFSETQ. The DNA of the CDR3 is TGCGCCAGCAGCCTAACGTGGACGGAAAACTCTGGAAACACCATATATTTT. It is translated as CASSLTWTENSGNTIYF.

V gene TRBV12-3 or TRBV12-4 combines with J gene TRBJ1-1; D uncertain. V was pared by 6 bases and J by 10 bases, with 12 bases between. This CDR3 is built from 11 residues. The DNA of the CDR3 is TGTGCCAGCAGCCCGGGCCTGGGAGCTTTCTTT. This gives the protein CASSPGLGAFF.

The J gene is TRBJ2-3, the V gene TRBV5-4; tentatively, D is TRBD1 (6 bases). Germline CDR1 is SGHNT and CDR2 is YYREEE (reference sequence). The CDR3 runs to 16 residues. Trimming took off 3 bases at V and 1 base at J, with 15 bases between the two ends. Here the CDR3 DNA reads TGTGCCAGCAGCTGGACAGAGGGAAGAGGCACAGATACGCAGTATTTT. As protein: CASSWTEGRGTDTQYF.

The rearrangement links TRBV7-9 to TRBJ1-1, with a tentative D call TRBD1 (5 bases). The CDR3 extends over 13 amino acids. Per the germline V gene, CDR1 is SEHNR and CDR2 is FQNEAQ (reference sequence). The ends were cut back, 4 bases at V and 11 bases at J, with 17 bases in the middle. The CDR3 protein is CASSYPDNGDAFF. In DNA, the CDR3 is TGTGCCAGCAGCTACCCAGACAATGGGGACGCTTTCTTT.

The chain carries TRBV19 and TRBJ1-5, with D possibly TRBD1 on 6 matching bases. Germline lookup yields CDR1 LNHDA and CDR2 SQIVND (reference sequence). V lost 6 bases and J lost 6, with 18 bases in between. The CDR3 loop spans 15 amino acids. The CDR3 DNA is TGTGCCAGTAGGGACCGCAGGGGTCAAGGTCAGCCCCAGCATTTT. It codes for CASRDRRGQGQPQHF.

This chain links TRBV3-1 (or the pseudogene TRBV3-2) with TRBJ1-1; no clear D gene. CDR3 size: 13 residues. The germline V gene has CDR1 LGHDT and CDR2 YNNKEL (reference sequence). Trimming removed 1 base from V and 6 bases from J, with 9 bases in between. For the CDR3, the DNA is TGTGCCAGCAGCCAAGCCCGACTATCTGAAGCTTTCTTT. It specifies CASSQARLSEAFF.

The chain links TRBV7-2 to TRBJ1-1, with 7 nucleotides matching TRBD1. Germline assignment: CDR1 SGHTA and CDR2 FQGNSA. J was trimmed by 5 bases and V by 5 bases; bases with no gene match: 8. The CDR3 loop spans 14 amino acids. CDR3 region: CASSRDRVKTEAFF. CDR3 coding DNA: TGTGCCAGCAGCCGCGACAGGGTTAAAACTGAAGCTTTCTTT.

The chain combines TRBV29-1 with TRBJ2-3; D is unclear. The V gene lost 6 bases and the J gene lost 3 bases, with 4 bases spanning the gap. This CDR3 comprises 10 residues. The germline V gene has CDR1 SQVTM and CDR2 ANQGSEA. CDR3 bases: TGCAGCGTCCGGACAGATACGCAGTATTTT. As protein: CSVRTDTQYF.

The chain combines TRBV7-9 with TRBJ1-6; TRBD1 matches at 7 bases. The germline V gene encodes CDR1 SEHNR and CDR2 FQNEAQ (reference sequence). The V segment lost 4 bases and the J segment 9 bases; nucleotides outside the gene matches: 6. The length of the CDR3 is 14 residues. The CDR3 is CASSSAGQLSPLHF. The DNA of the CDR3 is TGTGCCAGCAGCTCGGCGGGACAGCTTTCACCCCTCCACTTT.